These 26 T cell receptor beta chains were all obtained from the same sample, sequenced in a study of cytomegalovirus exposure and HLA in healthy donors (TCRdb year 2017). Library construction relied on the immunoSEQ multiplex PCR assay. For the multiplex PCR, a mixture combining 60 forward primers for TCR Vbeta segments and 13 reverse primers for TCR Jbeta segments was used. TCRdb carries this immuneACCESS record with in-frame sequences only. Its versions omit some clonotypes, under half of them owing to an unresolved V gene in the studies checked, with the rest unexplained. Counted in this sample were 80,000 to 100,000 clones; roughly 80% of them appeared once. The biggest ten clones account for roughly 3.2% of the sample. Sequencing used PBMCs. These TCRs come from a man aged 35 to 55 in good health and CMV-seronegative.

This chain links TRBV15 with TRBJ2-4, with 12 bases aligning to TRBD1. This CDR3 has 20 residues. The trim removed 1 base at V and 3 bases at J, leaving 13 bases unmatched. Germline CDR1 reads LNHNV; CDR2 reads YYDKDF (reference sequence). This CDR3 is CATSRVLGTGGEGGKNIQYF. The CDR3 DNA is TGTGCCACCAGCAGAGTTTTAGGGACAGGGGGCGAAGGGGGCAAAAACATTCAGTACTTC.

The sample holds a few counts of this clone. The chain carries TRBV5-4 and TRBJ2-7; the match to TRBD1 covers 7 bases. CDR1 is SGHNT, CDR2 YYREEE, per germline (reference sequence). J was trimmed by 0 bases and V by 0 bases; bases with no gene match: 9. CDR3 size: 17 residues. The CDR3: CASSLVPTGPASYEQYF. CDR3 nucleotides: TGTGCCAGCAGCTTGGTGCCGACAGGGCCAGCCTCCTACGAGCAGTACTTC. The full variable domain, its missing parts supplied by reference TRBV5-4 and TRBJ2-7, is ETGVTQSPTHLIKTRGQQVTLRCSSQSGHNTVSWYQQALGQGPQFIFQYYREEENGRGNFPPRFSGLQFPNYSSELNVNALELDDSALYLCASSLVPTGPASYEQYFGPGTRLTVT.

The chain uses TRBV5-1 and TRBJ2-1; the match to TRBD1 covers 7 bases. V dropped 0 bases and J dropped 4; count of bases not matched to a gene: 4. The CDR3 covers 15 residues. Per the germline V gene, CDR1 is SGHRS and CDR2 is YFSETQ. The CDR3 loop is CASSLGGTEYNEQFF. CDR3 sequence (DNA): TGCGCCAGCAGCTTGGGAGGGACAGAGTACAATGAGCAGTTCTTC.

The chain employs TRBV30 and TRBJ1-2; 10 nucleotides match TRBD1. The CDR3 has 15 residues. Germline lookup yields CDR1 GTSNPN and CDR2 SVGIG (reference sequence). The J segment lost 4 bases and the V segment lost 1 base, leaving 6 bases of the junction unmatched. The CDR3 here is CAWSAGQGLIYGYTF. CDR3 in DNA: TGTGCCTGGAGTGCGGGACAGGGGCTAATCTATGGCTACACCTTC.

The V gene is TRBV6-6, the J gene TRBJ2-5; the D is unclear. CDR1 is MNHNY, CDR2 SVGAGI, per germline (reference sequence). Trimming stripped 4 bases from V and 2 bases from J, with 2 bases between. CDR3 length: 11 residues. The CDR3 protein is CASSLQETQYF. Here the CDR3 DNA reads TGTGCCAGCAGTTTACAAGAGACCCAGTACTTC.

J is TRBJ1-6 and V is TRBV7-2; 9 nucleotides match TRBD1. The CDR3 sequence is 18 residues long. Germline values: CDR1 SGHTA, CDR2 FQGNSA. Trimming at V came to 5 bases and at J to 2 bases, leaving 10 bases not matched to a gene. CDR3 residues: CASSGGTGQSPYNSPLHF. DNA for the CDR3: TGTGCCAGCAGCGGTGGGACAGGGCAGTCACCCTATAATTCACCCCTCCACTTT.

The rearrangement uses TRBV9 and TRBJ1-1; 7 positions match TRBD1. V shed 0 bases, J shed 9 bases, and the junction held 2 bases outside the gene matches. Germline V CDR1 and CDR2: SGDLS, YYNGEE. CDR3 length: 12 residues. In nucleotides, the CDR3 is TGTGCCAGCAGCGTAGGGACAGGTCAAGCTTTCTTT. Encoded protein: CASSVGTGQAFF.

V usage is TRBV4-1 and J usage is TRBJ2-3; 7 bases match TRBD1. The CDR3 extends over 15 amino acids. Germline CDR1 is MGHRA and CDR2 is YSYEKL. V was clipped by 0 bases and J by 3 bases; unmatched bases: 3. The CDR3 region is CASSQDDRETDTQYF. CDR3 DNA: TGCGCCAGCAGCCAAGATGACAGGGAAACAGATACGCAGTATTTT.

This chain connects TRBV6-6 to TRBJ1-1, with a tentative D call TRBD1 (6 bases). Germline CDR1 MNHNY, CDR2 SVGAGI (reference sequence). The CDR3 extends over 13 amino acids. The V and J ends lost 6 bases and 2 bases respectively, with 10 bases between them. CDR3 protein: CASSRQVNTEAFF. The CDR3, as DNA: TGTGCCAGCAGCCGACAGGTAAACACTGAAGCTTTCTTT.

The rearrangement links TRBV13 to TRBJ1-1; 7 positions agree with TRBD1. The CDR3 sequence is 14 residues long. The J segment lost 0 bases and the V segment lost 5 bases, leaving 3 bases of the junction unmatched. The germline V gene encodes CDR1 PRHDT and CDR2 FYEKMQ (reference sequence). CDR3 in amino acids: CASSPGTVNTEAFF. The CDR3 nucleotides read TGTGCCAGCAGCCCCGGGACAGTGAACACTGAAGCTTTCTTT.

This chain links TRBV29-1 with TRBJ2-5; 10 positions agree with TRBD2. CDR1 is SQVTM and CDR2 is ANQGSEA in the germline V gene. CDR3 length: 14 residues. Trimming removed 4 bases from V and 5 bases from J; junction bases left unmatched: 7. The CDR3 nucleotides read TGCAGCGTTGGGGGGACTAGCGTTGAGGAGACCCAGTACTTC. This encodes CSVGGTSVEETQYF.

V gene TRBV28 combines with J gene TRBJ2-2; a weak D match, TRBD2 (6 bases). The CDR3 is 14 residues long. CDR1 is MDHEN and CDR2 is SYDVKM in the germline V gene. The ends were cut back, 3 bases at V and 5 bases at J, with 10 bases in the middle. The CDR3 loop reads CASSLGGVTGELFF. CDR3 bases: TGTGCCAGCAGTTTGGGAGGCGTAACCGGGGAGCTGTTTTTT.

This clone was seen only a few times. The chain is built from TRBV5-4 and TRBJ1-1; tentatively, D is TRBD1 (6 bases). Per germline, CDR1 SGHNT and CDR2 YYREEE (reference sequence). V was pared by 3 bases and J by 0 bases, with 12 bases between. This CDR3 region has 15 residues. The CDR3 nucleotides read TGTGCCAGCAGCTCATGGACAGCTTTGAACACTGAAGCTTTCTTT. It yields the protein CASSSWTALNTEAFF.

V gene TRBV5-1 combines with J gene TRBJ1-3; 7 bases map to TRBD1. J lost 3 bases, V lost 2 bases, and 2 bases had no gene match. The V gene's germline CDR1 is SGHRS and CDR2 YFSETQ. The length of the CDR3 is 14 residues. Written as DNA, the CDR3 is TGCGCCAGCAGCTTTACAGGGGATGGAAACACCATATATTTT. Protein sequence: CASSFTGDGNTIYF.

This chain joins TRBV29-1 and TRBJ1-2; possible D gene TRBD1, 5 bases. The length of the CDR3 is 14 residues. The germline V gene encodes CDR1 SQVTM and CDR2 ANQGSEA. V was trimmed by 4 bases and J by 2 bases, leaving 14 bases between them. The CDR3 spells CSVVGAGENYGYTF. The CDR3 DNA reads as TGCAGCGTTGTTGGCGCGGGGGAAAACTATGGCTACACCTTC.

This clone was counted once. The CDR3 DNA sequence: TGTGCCAGCAGTTCAGGACAGGGAGCCGGGGAGCTGTTTTTT. Translated, it gives CASSSGQGAGELFF. The chain carries TRBV11-3 and TRBJ2-2, with 8 bases lining up with TRBD1. Germline assignment: CDR1 SGHNT and CDR2 YENEEA. With 6 bases clipped from V and 6 bases from J, the junction kept 6 bases outside the gene matches. The CDR3 totals 14 residues. Supplemented by reference TRBV11-3 and TRBJ2-2, the full variable domain reads EAGVVQSPRYKIIEKKQPVAFWCNPISGHNTLYWYLQNLGQGPELLIRYENEEAVDDSQLPKDRFSAERLKGVDSTLKIQPAELGDSAVYLCASSSGQGAGELFFGEGSRLTVL.

The chain couples TRBV10-2 to TRBJ2-7; possible D gene TRBD1, 6 bases. Per germline, CDR1 WSHSY and CDR2 SAAADI. The V and J ends lost 6 bases and 3 bases respectively, with 9 bases between them. The CDR3 contains 12 residues. CDR3 loop: CASRGAFYEQYF. Here the CDR3 DNA reads TGCGCCAGCAGGGGGGCCTTCTACGAGCAGTACTTC.

The CDR3 here is CASSLIGGTQETQYF. In nucleotides, the CDR3 is TGTGCCAGCAGCTTGATCGGGGGTACACAAGAGACCCAGTACTTC. The gene calls are TRBV5-6 and TRBJ2-5, with a possible D match to TRBD2 (6 bases). The V gene's germline CDR1 is SGHDT and CDR2 YYEEEE. The V end lost 1 base, the J end lost 2 bases, and 12 bases lay between the germline ends. The CDR3 consists of 15 residues.

The chain carries TRBV5-1 and TRBJ2-5, with 11 bases fitting TRBD1. The last part of the DNA fits TRBJ2-7 better; the J call may be wrong. This CDR3 comprises 16 residues. Per germline, CDR1 SGHRS and CDR2 YFSETQ. DNA of the CDR3: TGCGCCAGCAGCTTGCAACCGGGACAGGGGGTGTACGAGCAGTACTTC. Protein: CASSLQPGQGVYEQYF.

The rearrangement joins TRBV7-9 to TRBJ1-1; D perhaps matches TRBD1 (5 bases). Looked up from germline, CDR1 is SEHNR and CDR2 is FQNEAQ (reference sequence). The CDR3 consists of 15 residues. V was trimmed by 4 bases and J by 1 base, leaving 13 bases between them. CDR3 sequence: CASSSLSDRNTEAFF. The CDR3 DNA reads TGTGCCAGCAGCTCTTTGAGCGACAGGAACACTGAAGCTTTCTTT. Supplemented by reference TRBV7-9 and TRBJ1-1, the full variable domain reads DTGVSQNPRHKITKRGQNVTFRCDPISEHNRLYWYRQTLGQGPEFLTYFQNEAQLEKSRLLSDRFSAERPKGSFSTLEIQRTEQGDSAMYLCASSSLSDRNTEAFFGQGTRLTVV.

The J gene is TRBJ2-1, the V gene TRBV7-2; 14 positions agree with TRBD2. CDR1 is SGHTA, CDR2 FQGNSA, per germline. The ends lost 3 bases at V and 7 bases at J; junction bases unmatched: 8. The CDR3 is 17 amino acids. CDR3 DNA sequence: TGTGCCAGCAGCTTCTCCGGGACTAGCGGGAGAAATAATGAGCAGTTCTTC. It yields the protein CASSFSGTSGRNNEQFF.

The gene calls are TRBV18 and TRBJ1-4; D is undetermined. The CDR3 extends over 15 amino acids. Trimming stripped 3 bases from V and 0 bases from J, with 8 bases between. Germline lookup yields CDR1 KGHSH and CDR2 LQKENI. The CDR3 sequence is CASSPGGATNEKLFF. Written as DNA, the CDR3 is TGTGCCAGCTCACCGGGAGGTGCAACTAATGAAAAACTGTTTTTT.

The count of this clone is one. The V call is TRBV27, the J call TRBJ2-3; TRBD1 aligns across 8 bases. From germline, CDR1 is MNHEY and CDR2 SMNVEV (reference sequence). This CDR3 comprises 16 residues. The junction had 13 bases not matched to a gene; V was cut back by 6 bases and J by 5 bases. CDR3 amino acids: CASSYDRTGIRDTQYF. CDR3 DNA: TGTGCCAGCAGCTACGATCGGACAGGGATAAGAGATACGCAGTATTTT.

This clone was counted between two and nine times. This chain's CDR3 is CASSPIAGGLHEQYF. The CDR3 bases are TGTGCCAGCAGCCCGATAGCGGGGGGCCTTCACGAGCAGTACTTC. The chain couples TRBV7-2 to TRBJ2-7; 10 nucleotides match TRBD2. Germline V CDR1 and CDR2: SGHTA, FQGNSA. With 5 bases clipped from V and 5 bases from J, the junction kept 9 bases outside the gene matches. The CDR3 has 15 amino acids.

The chain is built from TRBV28 and TRBJ1-1; D is unclear. From germline, CDR1 is MDHEN and CDR2 SYDVKM. V shed 6 bases and J shed 1 base, with 12 bases lying between them. The CDR3 spans 14 residues. In DNA, the CDR3 is TGTGCCAGCAGGCCGGGCGGGGAGAACACTGAAGCTTTCTTT. Its translation: CASRPGGENTEAFF.

The chain carries TRBV27 and TRBJ2-3; 12 bases are a match to TRBD2. Germline V lookup: CDR1 MNHEY, CDR2 SMNVEV (reference sequence). The CDR3 extends over 17 amino acids. With 6 bases clipped from V and 3 bases from J, the junction kept 10 bases outside the gene matches. CDR3: CASSPSGGVLGTDTQYF. The CDR3 nucleotides are TGTGCCAGCAGCCCTAGCGGGGGGGTTCTGGGAACAGATACGCAGTATTTT.